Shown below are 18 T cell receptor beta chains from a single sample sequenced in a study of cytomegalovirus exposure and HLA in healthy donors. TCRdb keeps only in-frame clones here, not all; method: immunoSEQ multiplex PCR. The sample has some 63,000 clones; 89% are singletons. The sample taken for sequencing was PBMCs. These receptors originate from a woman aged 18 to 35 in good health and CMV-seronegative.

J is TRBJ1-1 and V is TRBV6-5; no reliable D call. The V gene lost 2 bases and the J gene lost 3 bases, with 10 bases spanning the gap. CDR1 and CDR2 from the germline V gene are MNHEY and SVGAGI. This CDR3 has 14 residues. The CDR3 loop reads CASSYGVADTEAFF. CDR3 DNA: TGTGCCAGCAGTTACGGCGTTGCGGACACTGAAGCTTTCTTT.

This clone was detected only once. CDR3: CASSLRGGHTDTQYF. Here the CDR3 DNA reads TGTGCCAGCAGCTTGAGGGGCGGACACACAGATACGCAGTATTTT. The J gene is TRBJ2-3, the V gene TRBV5-6; tentatively, D is TRBD1 (5 bases). Germline V CDR1 and CDR2: SGHDT, YYEEEE. The CDR3 consists of 15 residues. V was clipped by 1 base and J by 2 bases, with 11 bases between them.

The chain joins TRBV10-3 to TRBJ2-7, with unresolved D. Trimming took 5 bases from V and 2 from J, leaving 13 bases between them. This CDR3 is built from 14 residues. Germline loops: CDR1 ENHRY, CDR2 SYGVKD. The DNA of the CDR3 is TGTGCCATCAGTTCCACGGTTCGTGCCTACGAGCAGTACTTC. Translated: CAISSTVRAYEQYF.

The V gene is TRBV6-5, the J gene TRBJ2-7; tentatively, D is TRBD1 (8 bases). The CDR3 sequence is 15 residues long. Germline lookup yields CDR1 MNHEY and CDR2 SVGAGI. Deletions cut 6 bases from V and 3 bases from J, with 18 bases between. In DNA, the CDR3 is TGTGCCAGCAGACTCGACAGGGGAGGGTACTACGAGCAGTACTTC. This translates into CASRLDRGGYYEQYF.

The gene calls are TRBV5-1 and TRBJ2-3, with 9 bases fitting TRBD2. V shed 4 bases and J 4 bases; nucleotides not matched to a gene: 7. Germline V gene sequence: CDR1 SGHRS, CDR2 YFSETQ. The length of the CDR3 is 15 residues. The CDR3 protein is CASSRASGEADTQYF. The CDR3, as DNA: TGCGCCAGCAGCAGGGCTAGCGGGGAAGCAGATACGCAGTATTTT.

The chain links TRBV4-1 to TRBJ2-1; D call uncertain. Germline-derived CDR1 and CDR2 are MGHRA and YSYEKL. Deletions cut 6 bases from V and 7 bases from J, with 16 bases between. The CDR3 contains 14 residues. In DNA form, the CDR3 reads TGCGCCAGCAGTAATATGGTTACTGGTAATGAGCAGTTCTTC. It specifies CASSNMVTGNEQFF.

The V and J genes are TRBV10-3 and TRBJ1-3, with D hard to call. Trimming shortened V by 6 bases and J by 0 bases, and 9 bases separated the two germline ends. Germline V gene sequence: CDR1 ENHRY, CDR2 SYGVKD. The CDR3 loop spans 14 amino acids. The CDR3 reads CAIRGPGSGNTIYF. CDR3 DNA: TGTGCCATCAGGGGCCCCGGCTCTGGAAACACCATATATTTT.

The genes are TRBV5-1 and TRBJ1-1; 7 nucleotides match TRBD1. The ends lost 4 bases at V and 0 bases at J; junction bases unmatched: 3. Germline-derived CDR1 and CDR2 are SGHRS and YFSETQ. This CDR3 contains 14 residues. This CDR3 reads CASSTGAMNTEAFF. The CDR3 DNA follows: TGCGCCAGCAGCACAGGGGCGATGAACACTGAAGCTTTCTTT.

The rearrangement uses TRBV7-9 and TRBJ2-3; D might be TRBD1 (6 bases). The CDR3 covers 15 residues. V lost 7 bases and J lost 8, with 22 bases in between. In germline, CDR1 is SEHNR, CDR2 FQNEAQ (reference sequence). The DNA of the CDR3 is TGTGCCAGCACCCTTACCGGACAGAGAAATGGTACGCAGTATTTT. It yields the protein CASTLTGQRNGTQYF.

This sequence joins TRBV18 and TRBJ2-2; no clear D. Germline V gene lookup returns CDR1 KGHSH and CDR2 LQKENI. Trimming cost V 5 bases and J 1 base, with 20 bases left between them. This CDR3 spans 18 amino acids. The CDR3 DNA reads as TGTGCCAGCTCAGTGATCATCGTTACAGCCATGAACACCGGGGAGCTGTTTTTT. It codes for CASSVIIVTAMNTGELFF. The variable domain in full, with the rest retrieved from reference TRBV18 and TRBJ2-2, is NAGVMQNPRHLVRRRGQEARLRCSPMKGHSHVYWYRQLPEEGLKFMVYLQKENIIDESGMPKERFSAEFPKEGPSILRIQQVVRGDSAAYFCASSVIIVTAMNTGELFFGEGSRLTVL.

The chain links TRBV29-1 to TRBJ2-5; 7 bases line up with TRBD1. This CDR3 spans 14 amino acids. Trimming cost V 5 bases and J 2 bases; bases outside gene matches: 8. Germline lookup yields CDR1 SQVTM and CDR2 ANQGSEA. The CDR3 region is CSVPRDSRQETQYF. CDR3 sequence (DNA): TGCAGCGTTCCCCGGGACAGCAGACAAGAGACCCAGTACTTC.

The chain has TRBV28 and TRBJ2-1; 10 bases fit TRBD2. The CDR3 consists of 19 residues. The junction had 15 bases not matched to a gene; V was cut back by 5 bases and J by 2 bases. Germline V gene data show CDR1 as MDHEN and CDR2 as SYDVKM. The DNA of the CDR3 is TGTGCCAGCAGTCCCGGGGGGCAGATTAGCGGGAGGACCTACAATGAGCAGTTCTTC. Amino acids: CASSPGGQISGRTYNEQFF.

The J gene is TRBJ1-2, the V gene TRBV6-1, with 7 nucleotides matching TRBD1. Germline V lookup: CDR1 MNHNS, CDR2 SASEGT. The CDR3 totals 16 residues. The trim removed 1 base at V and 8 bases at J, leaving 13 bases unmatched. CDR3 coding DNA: TGTGCCAGCAGTGAAGTCGGCGGGCAGGGGGTTGGAGGCTACACCTTC. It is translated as CASSEVGGQGVGGYTF.

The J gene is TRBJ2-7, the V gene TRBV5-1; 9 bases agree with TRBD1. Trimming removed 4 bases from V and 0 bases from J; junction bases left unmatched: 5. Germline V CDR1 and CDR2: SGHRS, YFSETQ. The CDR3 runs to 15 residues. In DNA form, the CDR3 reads TGCGCCAGCAGCGGCGGGACAGGGTTCTCCTACGAGCAGTACTTC. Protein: CASSGGTGFSYEQYF.

CDR3 DNA: TGCGCCAGCAGCTTGGCCGGGACTAGCGGGAGTGGGGATACGCAGTATTTT. Amino acid sequence: CASSLAGTSGSGDTQYF. The chain carries TRBV5-1 and TRBJ2-3, with 14 bases lining up with TRBD2. The CDR3 consists of 17 residues. Looked up from germline, CDR1 is SGHRS and CDR2 is YFSETQ. Unmatched junction bases numbered 6, after V lost 0 bases and J lost 6 bases.

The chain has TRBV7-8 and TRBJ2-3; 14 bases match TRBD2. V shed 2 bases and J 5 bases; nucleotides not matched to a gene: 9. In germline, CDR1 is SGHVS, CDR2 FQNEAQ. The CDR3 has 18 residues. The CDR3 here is CASSLSWGLAGERDTQYF. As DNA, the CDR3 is TGTGCCAGCAGCTTATCTTGGGGACTAGCGGGAGAAAGAGATACGCAGTATTTT.

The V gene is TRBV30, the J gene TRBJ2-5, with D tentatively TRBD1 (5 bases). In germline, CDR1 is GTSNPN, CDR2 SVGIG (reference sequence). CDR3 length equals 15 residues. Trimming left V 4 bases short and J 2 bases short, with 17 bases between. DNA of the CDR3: TGTGCCTGGAATATGCTTAGGGGTTTACAAGAGACCCAGTACTTC. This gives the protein CAWNMLRGLQETQYF.

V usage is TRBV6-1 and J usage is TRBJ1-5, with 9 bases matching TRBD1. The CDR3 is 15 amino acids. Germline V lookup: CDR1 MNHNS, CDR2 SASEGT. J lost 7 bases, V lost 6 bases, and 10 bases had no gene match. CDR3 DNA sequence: TGTGCCAGCAGGAGGGGGGGACAGGGACCGCAGCCCCAGCATTTT. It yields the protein CASRRGGQGPQPQHF.